This TCR beta chain is from a study of CD4+ T cells in melanoma. This table comes from immunoSEQ multiplex PCR, and its TCRdb copy is limited to in-frame clones, with some not included. The data hold about 13,000 clones, with 68% observed a single time. Trimming removed 2 bases at V and 6 bases at J, with 8 bases between. There are 13 residues in the CDR3. Germline lookup yields CDR1 SGHRS and CDR2 YFSETQ. The source of this sequence is a human donor with melanoma. The chain recombines TRBV5-1 with TRBJ2-2; D may be TRBD2 (5 bases). The sequenced material came from cells from a culture (not recorded whether cultured in vitro). In DNA, the CDR3 is TGCGCCAGCAGCTTCGAGGGTGCCGGGGAGCTGTTTTTT. Protein product: CASSFEGAGELFF.